The subject of this entry is one T cell receptor (beta chain). Its antigen is currently unknown. This record comes from a study of cytomegalovirus exposure and HLA in healthy donors. Study background: In a later analysis, it was reported that the roughly 120 validation repertoires had been produced on the same platform as the 500 to 850 repertoires belonging to the first cohort. The study, taken as a whole, reports: It was 164 TCR beta chains that were listed as cytomegalovirus-associated. It was reportedly the case that the classifier diagnosed cytomegalovirus status with high specificity and sensitivity.

The V gene end was trimmed by 1 base and the J gene end by 8 bases; junction bases not matched to a gene: 7. Germline CDR1 reads SEHNR; CDR2 reads FQNEAQ (reference sequence). The CDR3 runs 14 residues. Repertoires were generated with immunoSEQ multiplex PCR, while TCRdb's copy carries only in-frame clones and drops some. The table lists tens of thousands of clones, approximately 81% of them singletons. V and J are TRBV7-9 and TRBJ1-1, with 7 bases identical to TRBD1. The specimen sequenced was PBMCs. This TCR came from a man aged 18 to 30 in good health and CMV-seropositive. The chain's CDR3 is CASSLDLGQREAFF. Written as DNA, the CDR3 is TGTGCCAGCAGCTTAGACCTGGGACAGAGGGAAGCTTTCTTT.